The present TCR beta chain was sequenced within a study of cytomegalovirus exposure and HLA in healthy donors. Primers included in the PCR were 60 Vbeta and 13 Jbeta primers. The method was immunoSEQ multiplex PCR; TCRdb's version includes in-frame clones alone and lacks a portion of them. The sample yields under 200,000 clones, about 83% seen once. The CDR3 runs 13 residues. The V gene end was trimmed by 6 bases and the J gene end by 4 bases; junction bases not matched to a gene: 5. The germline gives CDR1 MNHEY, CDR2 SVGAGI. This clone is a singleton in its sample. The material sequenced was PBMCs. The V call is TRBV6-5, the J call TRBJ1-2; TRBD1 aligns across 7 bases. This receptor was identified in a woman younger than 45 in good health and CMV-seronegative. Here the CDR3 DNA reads TGTGCCAGCAGCCAGGACAGGACCTATGGCTACACCTTC. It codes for CASSQDRTYGYTF.